Sequencing of this T cell receptor (beta chain) was carried out in a study of cytomegalovirus exposure and HLA in healthy donors. Study conclusions and caveats: Testing in vitro showed a few CMV-associated chains specific for CMV antigens.

Comments on this clone: Its antigen remains unknown.

Researchers ran the PCR with 60 Vbeta and 13 Jbeta primers. This table comes from immunoSEQ multiplex PCR, and its TCRdb copy is limited to in-frame clones, with some not included. The sample yields about 81,000 clones, around four fifths seen once. The germline gives CDR1 MNHEY, CDR2 SVGAGI. The CDR3 length is 14 residues. Trimming left V 6 bases short and J 1 base short, with 12 bases between. The sequenced sample was PBMCs. The TCR sequence derives from a man over 45 in good health and CMV-seropositive. V and J are TRBV6-5 and TRBJ1-1; tentative D call: TRBD1 (6 bases). As DNA, the CDR3 is TGTGCCAGCAGCCGAGAGGGACAGAACACTGAAGCTTTCTTT. It translates to CASSREGQNTEAFF.